The source of this T cell receptor (beta chain) is a study of Ad26.COV2.S vaccination and SARS-CoV-2 variants. As to treatment: roughly 18 received Ad26.COV2.S at low or high dose, single or two shots; a few received placebo; per-sample allocation not given. Vaccine and placebo recipients were sampled on day 63 after the first injection. In Boston, the donor was an adult between 18-55 years of age. Germline CDR1 is MNHEY and CDR2 is SMNVEV (reference sequence). V was pared by 6 bases and J by 4 bases, with 21 bases between. This CDR3 is 16 amino acids long. Using immunoSEQ multiplex PCR, the repertoire was profiled, and TCRdb retains in-frame clones only, with some absent. The sample comprises around 340,000 clones, roughly 90% of which are singletons, and 9.5% to 12% rests with the top ten. The count of this clone is one.

This TCR was sampled from a person aged 18-60 years who received the Ad26.COV2.S COVID-19 vaccine or a placebo. Here the sequenced sample was peripheral blood, taken in a trial of Ad26.COV2.S vaccine versus placebo. This rearrangement joins TRBV27 to TRBJ1-1; D unresolved. The CDR3 loop reads CASSPTESTWVTEAFF. CDR3 nucleotides: TGTGCCAGCAGCCCTACTGAGTCCACCTGGGTCACTGAAGCTTTCTTT.